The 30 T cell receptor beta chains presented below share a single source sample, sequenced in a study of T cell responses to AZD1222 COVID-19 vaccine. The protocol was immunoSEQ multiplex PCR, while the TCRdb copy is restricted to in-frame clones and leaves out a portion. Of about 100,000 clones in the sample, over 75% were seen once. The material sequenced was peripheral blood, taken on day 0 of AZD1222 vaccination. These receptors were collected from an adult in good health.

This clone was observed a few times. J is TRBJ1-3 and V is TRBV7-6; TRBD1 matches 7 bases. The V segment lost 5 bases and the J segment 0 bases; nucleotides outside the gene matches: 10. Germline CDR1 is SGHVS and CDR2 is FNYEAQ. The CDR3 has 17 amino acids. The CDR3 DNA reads TGTGCCAGCAGCCACCCGACAGGGACGGGCTCTGGAAACACCATATATTTT. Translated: CASSHPTGTGSGNTIYF.

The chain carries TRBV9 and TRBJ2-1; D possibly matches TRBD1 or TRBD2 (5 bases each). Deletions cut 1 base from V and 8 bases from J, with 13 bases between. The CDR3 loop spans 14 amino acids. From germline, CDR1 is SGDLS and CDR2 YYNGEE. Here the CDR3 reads CASSVSGALDEQFF. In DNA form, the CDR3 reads TGTGCCAGCAGCGTATCCGGGGCCCTCGATGAGCAGTTCTTC.

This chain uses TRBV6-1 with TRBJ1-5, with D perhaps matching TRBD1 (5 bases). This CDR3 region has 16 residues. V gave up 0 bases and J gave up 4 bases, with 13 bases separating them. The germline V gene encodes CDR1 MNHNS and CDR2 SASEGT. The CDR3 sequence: CASSEAEGQGNQPQHF. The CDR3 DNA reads TGTGCCAGCAGTGAAGCGGAAGGGCAGGGAAATCAGCCCCAGCATTTT.

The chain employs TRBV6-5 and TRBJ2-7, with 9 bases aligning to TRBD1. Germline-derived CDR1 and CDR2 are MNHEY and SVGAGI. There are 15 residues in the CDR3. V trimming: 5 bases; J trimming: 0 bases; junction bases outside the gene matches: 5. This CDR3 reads CASSRDRASSYEQYF. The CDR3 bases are TGTGCCAGCAGTAGGGACAGGGCAAGCTCCTACGAGCAGTACTTC.

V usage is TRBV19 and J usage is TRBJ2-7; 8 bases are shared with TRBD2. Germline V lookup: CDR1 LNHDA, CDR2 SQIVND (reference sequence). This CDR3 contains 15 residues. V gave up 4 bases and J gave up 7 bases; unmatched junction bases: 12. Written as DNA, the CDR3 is TGTGCCAGTAGTAGATTAGCGGGACTTCCCCCTGAGCAGTACTTC. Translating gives CASSRLAGLPPEQYF.

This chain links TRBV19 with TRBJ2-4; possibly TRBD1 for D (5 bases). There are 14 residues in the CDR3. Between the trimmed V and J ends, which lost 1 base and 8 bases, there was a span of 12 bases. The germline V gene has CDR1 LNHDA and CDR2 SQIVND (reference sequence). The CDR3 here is CASSIARDWDIQYF. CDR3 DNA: TGTGCCAGTAGTATAGCCAGGGATTGGGACATTCAGTACTTC.

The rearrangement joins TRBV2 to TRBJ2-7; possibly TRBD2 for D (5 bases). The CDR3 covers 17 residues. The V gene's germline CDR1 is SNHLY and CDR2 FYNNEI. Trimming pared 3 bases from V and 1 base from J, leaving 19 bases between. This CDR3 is CASSEDSSTTTSYEQYF. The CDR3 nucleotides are TGTGCCAGCAGTGAGGACTCCTCGACTACTACTTCCTACGAGCAGTACTTC.

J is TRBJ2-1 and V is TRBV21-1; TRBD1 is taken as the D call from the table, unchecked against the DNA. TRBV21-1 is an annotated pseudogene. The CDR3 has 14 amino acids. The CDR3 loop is CASSSGQGNNEQFF. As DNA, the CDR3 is TGTGCCAGCAGCAGCGGACAGGGAAACAATGAGCAGTTCTTC.

The CDR3 DNA follows: TGTGCCAGCAGCCTAATTATAGCGGGAGAGCACAATGAGCAGTTCTTC. It is translated as CASSLIIAGEHNEQFF. The chain has TRBV3-1 (or the pseudogene TRBV3-2) and TRBJ2-1; TRBD2 matches 9 bases. V trimming: 4 bases; J trimming: 5 bases; junction bases outside the gene matches: 9. The CDR3 contains 16 residues. In germline, CDR1 is LGHDT, CDR2 YNNKEL (reference sequence).

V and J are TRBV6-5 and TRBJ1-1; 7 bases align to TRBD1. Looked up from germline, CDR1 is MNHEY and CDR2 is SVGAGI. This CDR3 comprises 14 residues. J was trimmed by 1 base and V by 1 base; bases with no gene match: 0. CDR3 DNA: TGTGCCAGCAGTTACTGGGACAGGAACACTGAAGCTTTCTTT. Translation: CASSYWDRNTEAFF.

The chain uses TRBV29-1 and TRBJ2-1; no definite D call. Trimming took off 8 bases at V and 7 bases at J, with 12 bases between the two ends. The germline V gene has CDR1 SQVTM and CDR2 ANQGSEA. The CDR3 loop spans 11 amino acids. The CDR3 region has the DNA TGCAGCACGCGCTTGACGAATGAGCAGTTCTTC. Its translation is CSTRLTNEQFF.

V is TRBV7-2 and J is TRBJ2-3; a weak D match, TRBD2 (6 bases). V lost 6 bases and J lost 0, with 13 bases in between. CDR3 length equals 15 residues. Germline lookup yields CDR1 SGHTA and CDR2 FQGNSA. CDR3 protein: CASRPTRSSTDTQYF. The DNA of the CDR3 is TGTGCCAGCAGGCCGACTAGATCTAGCACAGATACGCAGTATTTT.

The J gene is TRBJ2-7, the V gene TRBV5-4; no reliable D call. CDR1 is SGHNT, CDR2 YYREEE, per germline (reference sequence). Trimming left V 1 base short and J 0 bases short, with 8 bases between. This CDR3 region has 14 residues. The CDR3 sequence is CASSLKGNSYEQYF. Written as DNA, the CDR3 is TGTGCCAGCAGCTTGAAAGGGAACTCCTACGAGCAGTACTTC. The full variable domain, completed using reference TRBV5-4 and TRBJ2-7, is ETGVTQSPTHLIKTRGQQVTLRCSSQSGHNTVSWYQQALGQGPQFIFQYYREEENGRGNFPPRFSGLQFPNYSSELNVNALELDDSALYLCASSLKGNSYEQYFGPGTRLTVT.

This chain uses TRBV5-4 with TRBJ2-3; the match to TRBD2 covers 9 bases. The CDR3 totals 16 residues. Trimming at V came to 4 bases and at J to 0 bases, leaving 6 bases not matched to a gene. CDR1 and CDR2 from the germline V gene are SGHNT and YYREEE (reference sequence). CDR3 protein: CASSPGLARSTDTQYF. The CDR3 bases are TGTGCCAGCAGCCCCGGACTAGCGCGAAGCACAGATACGCAGTATTTT.

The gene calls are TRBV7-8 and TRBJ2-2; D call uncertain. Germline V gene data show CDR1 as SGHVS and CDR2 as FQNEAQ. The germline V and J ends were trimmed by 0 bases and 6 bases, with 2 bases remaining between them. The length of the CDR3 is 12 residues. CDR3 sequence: CASSLAPGELFF. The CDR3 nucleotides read TGTGCCAGCAGCTTAGCCCCCGGGGAGCTGTTTTTT.

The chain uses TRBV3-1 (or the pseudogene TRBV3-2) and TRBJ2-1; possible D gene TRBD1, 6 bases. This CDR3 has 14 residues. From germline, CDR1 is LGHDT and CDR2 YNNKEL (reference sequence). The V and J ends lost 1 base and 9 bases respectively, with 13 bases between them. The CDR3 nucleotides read TGTGCCAGCAGCCAAGGCAGGGGTGAGGGTGAGCAGTTCTTC. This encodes CASSQGRGEGEQFF.

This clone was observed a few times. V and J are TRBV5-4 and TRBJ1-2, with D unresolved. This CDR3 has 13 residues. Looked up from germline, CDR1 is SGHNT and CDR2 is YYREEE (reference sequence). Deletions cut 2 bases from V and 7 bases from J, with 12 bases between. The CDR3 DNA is TGTGCCAGCAGCTTTCTGGGGAGAGGTGGCTACACCTTC. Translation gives CASSFLGRGGYTF.

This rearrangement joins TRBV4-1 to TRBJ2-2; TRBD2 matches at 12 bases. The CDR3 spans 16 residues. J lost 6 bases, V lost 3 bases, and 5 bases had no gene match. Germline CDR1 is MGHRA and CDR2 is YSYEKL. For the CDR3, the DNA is TGCGCCAGCAGCCAGCCTAGCGGGAGGGCAGCCGGGGAGCTGTTTTTT. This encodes CASSQPSGRAAGELFF.

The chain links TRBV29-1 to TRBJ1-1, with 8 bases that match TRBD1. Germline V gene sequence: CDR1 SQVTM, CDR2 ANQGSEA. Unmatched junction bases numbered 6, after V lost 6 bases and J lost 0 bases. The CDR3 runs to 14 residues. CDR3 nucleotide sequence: TGCAGCGTCAACAGGGGGAGGGTGAACACTGAAGCTTTCTTT. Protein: CSVNRGRVNTEAFF. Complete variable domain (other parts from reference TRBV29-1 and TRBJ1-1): SAVISQKPSRDICQRGTSLTIQCQVDSQVTMMFWYRQQPGQSLTLIATANQGSEATYESGFVIDKFPISRPNLTFSTLTVSNMSPEDSSIYLCSVNRGRVNTEAFFGQGTRLTVV.

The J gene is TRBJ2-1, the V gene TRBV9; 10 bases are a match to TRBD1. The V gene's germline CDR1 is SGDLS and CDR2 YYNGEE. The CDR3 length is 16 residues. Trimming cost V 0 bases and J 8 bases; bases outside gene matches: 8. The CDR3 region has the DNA TGTGCCAGCAGCGTAGCTACGACAGGGGGCCTGGATGAGCAGTTCTTC. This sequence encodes CASSVATTGGLDEQFF.

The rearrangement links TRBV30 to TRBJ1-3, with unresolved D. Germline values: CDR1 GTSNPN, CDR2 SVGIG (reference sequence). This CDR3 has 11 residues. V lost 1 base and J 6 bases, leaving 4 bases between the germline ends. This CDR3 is CAWSGINTIYF. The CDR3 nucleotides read TGTGCCTGGAGTGGTATAAACACCATATATTTT.

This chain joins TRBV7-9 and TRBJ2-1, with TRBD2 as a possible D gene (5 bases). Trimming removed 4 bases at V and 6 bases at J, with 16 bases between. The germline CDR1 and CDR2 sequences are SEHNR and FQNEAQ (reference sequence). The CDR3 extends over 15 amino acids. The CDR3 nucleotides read TGTGCCAGCAGCTCCCTACTAGAGTTTGGCAATGAGCAGTTCTTC. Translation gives CASSSLLEFGNEQFF.

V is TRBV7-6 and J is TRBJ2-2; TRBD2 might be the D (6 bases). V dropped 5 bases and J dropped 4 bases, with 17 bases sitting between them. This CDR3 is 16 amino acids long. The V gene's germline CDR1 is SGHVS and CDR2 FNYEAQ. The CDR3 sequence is CASSPLRQGGTGELFF. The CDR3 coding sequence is TGTGCCAGCAGCCCACTACGGCAGGGAGGCACCGGGGAGCTGTTTTTT.

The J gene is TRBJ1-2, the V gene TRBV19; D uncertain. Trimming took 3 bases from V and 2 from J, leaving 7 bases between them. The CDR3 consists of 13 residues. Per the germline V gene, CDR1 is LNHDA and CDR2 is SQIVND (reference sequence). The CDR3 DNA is TGTGCCAGTAGTATCGGCAGGAACTATGGCTACACCTTC. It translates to CASSIGRNYGYTF.

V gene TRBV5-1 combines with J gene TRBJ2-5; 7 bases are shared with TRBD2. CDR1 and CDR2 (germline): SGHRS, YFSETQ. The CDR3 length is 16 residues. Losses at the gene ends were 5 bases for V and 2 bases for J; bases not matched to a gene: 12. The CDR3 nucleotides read TGCGCCAGCAGTACCGGAGGTGGGGAGGGGCAAGAGACCCAGTACTTC. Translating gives CASSTGGGEGQETQYF.

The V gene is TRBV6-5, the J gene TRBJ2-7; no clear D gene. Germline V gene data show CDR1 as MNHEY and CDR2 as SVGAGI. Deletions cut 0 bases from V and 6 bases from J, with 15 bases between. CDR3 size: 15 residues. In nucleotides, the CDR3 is TGTGCCAGCAGTTACTCGAGAGTTTCAGGAGCCGAGCAGTACTTC. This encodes CASSYSRVSGAEQYF.

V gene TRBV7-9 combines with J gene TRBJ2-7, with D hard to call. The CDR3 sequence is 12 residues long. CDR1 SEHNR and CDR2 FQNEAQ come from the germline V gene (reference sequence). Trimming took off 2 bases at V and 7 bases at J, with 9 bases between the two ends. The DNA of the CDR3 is TGTGCCAGCAGCTTACTTTCTCGGGAGCAGTACTTC. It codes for CASSLLSREQYF.

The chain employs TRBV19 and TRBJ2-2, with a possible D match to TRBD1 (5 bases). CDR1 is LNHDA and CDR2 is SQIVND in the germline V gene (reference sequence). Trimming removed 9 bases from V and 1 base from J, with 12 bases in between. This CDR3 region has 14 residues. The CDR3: CASRNGQNTGELFF. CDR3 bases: TGTGCCAGCCGCAACGGACAGAACACCGGGGAGCTGTTTTTT.

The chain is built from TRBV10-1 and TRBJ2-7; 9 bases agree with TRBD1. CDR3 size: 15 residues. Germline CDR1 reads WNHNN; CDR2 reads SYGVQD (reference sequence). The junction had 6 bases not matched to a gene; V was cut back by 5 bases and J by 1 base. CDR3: CASSPRGQGSYEQYF. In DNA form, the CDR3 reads TGCGCCAGCAGTCCGAGGGGACAGGGTTCCTACGAGCAGTACTTC.

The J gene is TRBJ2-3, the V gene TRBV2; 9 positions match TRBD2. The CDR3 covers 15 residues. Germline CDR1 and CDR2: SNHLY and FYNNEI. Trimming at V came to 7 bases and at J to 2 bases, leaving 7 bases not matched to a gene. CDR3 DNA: TGTGCCAGCACGATGACTAGCGGTCCCACAGATACGCAGTATTTT. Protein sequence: CASTMTSGPTDTQYF.